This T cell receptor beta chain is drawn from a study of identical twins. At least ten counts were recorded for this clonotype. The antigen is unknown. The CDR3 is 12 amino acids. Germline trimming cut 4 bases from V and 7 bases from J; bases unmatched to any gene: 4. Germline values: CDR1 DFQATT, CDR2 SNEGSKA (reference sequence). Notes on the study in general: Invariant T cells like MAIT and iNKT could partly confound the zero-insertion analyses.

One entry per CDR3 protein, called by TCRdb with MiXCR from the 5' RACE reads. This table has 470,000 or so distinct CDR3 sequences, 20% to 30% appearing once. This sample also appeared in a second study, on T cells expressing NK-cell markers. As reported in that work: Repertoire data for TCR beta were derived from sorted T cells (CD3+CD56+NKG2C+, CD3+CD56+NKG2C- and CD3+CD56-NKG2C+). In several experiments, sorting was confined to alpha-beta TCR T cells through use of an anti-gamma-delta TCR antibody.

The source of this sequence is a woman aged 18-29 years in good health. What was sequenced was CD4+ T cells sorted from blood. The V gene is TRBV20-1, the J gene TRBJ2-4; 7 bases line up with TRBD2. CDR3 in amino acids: CSATGTINIQYF. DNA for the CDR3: TGCAGTGCTACCGGGACTATCAACATTCAGTACTTC.